This record concerns one TCR beta chain sequence. The CDR3 has 14 residues. Germline V CDR1 and CDR2: SGDLS, YYNGEE. V was cut by 0 bases and J by 4 bases, with 11 bases left in between. This entry is derived from a study of blood T cells in healthy people across ages. A second 7 to 11 cycle PCR used barcoded and J-beta primers. TCRdb re-analysed the 5' RACE reads in MiXCR, keeping a single row per CDR3 protein. Here the sample spans 550,000 to 800,000 distinct CDR3 sequences, roughly 21% being singletons. The J gene is TRBJ2-7, the V gene TRBV9, with a possible D match to TRBD1 (5 bases). This receptor was taken from a man between 65 and 80 years old in good health. Sequenced material: blood. The CDR3: CASSVEQVPYEQYF. CDR3 DNA sequence: TGTGCCAGCAGCGTAGAACAGGTTCCTTACGAGCAGTACTTC. The full variable domain, its missing parts supplied by reference TRBV9 and TRBJ2-7, is DSGVTQTPKHLITATGQRVTLRCSPRSGDLSVYWYQQSLDQGLQFLIQYYNGEERAKGNILERFSAQQFPDLHSELNLSSLELGDSALYFCASSVEQVPYEQYFGPGTRLTVT.